These 18 T cell receptor beta chains were all obtained from the same sample, sequenced in a study of OX40 agonist ivuxolimab in advanced cancers. Assay used: immunoSEQ multiplex PCR; TCRdb lists only in-frame clones, some missing. Of some 81,000 clones listed, 85% are singletons. The starting material was CD4+ or CD8+ T cells sorted from blood, obtained in a trial of the OX40 agonist ivuxolimab. These receptor sequences come from an adult with an advanced solid tumor such as melanoma, head and neck, liver or kidney cancer.

CDR3 DNA sequence: TGTGCCAGCAGCTTGGCGACAGGGCCTACATGGGAGACCCAGTACTTC. Its translation: CASSLATGPTWETQYF. This chain links TRBV7-3 with TRBJ2-5; 7 positions match TRBD1. The CDR3 sequence is 16 residues long. With V trimmed by 3 bases and J by 5 bases, 12 bases remained unmatched. Germline V gene data show CDR1 as SGHTA and CDR2 as FQGTGA.

This sequence joins TRBV5-6 and TRBJ1-3; the D is unclear. Germline V gene data show CDR1 as SGHDT and CDR2 as YYEEEE. V dropped 2 bases and J dropped 0 bases, with 6 bases sitting between them. The CDR3 extends over 14 amino acids. The CDR3 nucleotides are TGTGCCAGCAGCTTCGGGCGCTCTGGAAACACCATATATTTT. Amino acids: CASSFGRSGNTIYF.

The rearrangement uses TRBV4-3 and TRBJ2-5, with 7 positions matching TRBD2. The CDR3 sequence is 16 residues long. J gave up 4 bases and V 0 bases, and 8 bases lay outside the gene matches. From germline, CDR1 is LGHNA and CDR2 YSLEER. This CDR3 reads CASSQDVAGRGETQYF. As DNA, the CDR3 is TGCGCCAGCAGCCAAGATGTGGCAGGGAGGGGAGAGACCCAGTACTTC.

As to this clone: Different DNA sequences within this sample yield the same CDR3. The J gene is TRBJ2-5, the V gene TRBV27; D remains ambiguous. Trimming took 2 bases from V and 1 from J, leaving 5 bases between them. Germline values: CDR1 MNHEY, CDR2 SMNVEV (reference sequence). This CDR3 region has 13 residues. The CDR3 DNA reads TGTGCCAGCAGTTTAGGATTCCAAGAGACCCAGTACTTC. Its translation: CASSLGFQETQYF.

This chain uses TRBV4-1 with TRBJ1-4; D perhaps matches TRBD1 (6 bases). Germline loops: CDR1 MGHRA, CDR2 YSYEKL. CDR3 size: 17 residues. V was pared by 4 bases and J by 0 bases, with 15 bases between. The DNA of the CDR3 is TGCGCCAGCAGCCGAGACAGGACGGAGGCAACTAATGAAAAACTGTTTTTT. It codes for CASSRDRTEATNEKLFF.

The gene calls are TRBV19 and TRBJ2-3; 7 positions agree with TRBD1. The CDR3 is made up of 14 amino acids. After removal of 7 bases from V and 0 bases from J, the junction contained 4 bases not matched to a gene. CDR1 is LNHDA and CDR2 is SQIVND in the germline V gene (reference sequence). The CDR3 reads CASKGQVSTDTQYF. In nucleotides, the CDR3 is TGTGCCAGTAAAGGACAGGTGAGCACAGATACGCAGTATTTT.

The chain couples TRBV11-1 to TRBJ2-6; D might be TRBD1 or TRBD2, each matching 5 bases. This CDR3 spans 15 amino acids. V was cut by 3 bases and J by 4 bases, with 10 bases left in between. The V gene's germline CDR1 is SGHAT and CDR2 FQDESV (reference sequence). CDR3 nucleotide sequence: TGTGCCAGCAGCTTGAGAGGGGCCGGGGCCAACGTCCTGACTTTC. It yields the protein CASSLRGAGANVLTF.

The chain carries TRBV19 and TRBJ1-4; D is uncertain. Looked up from germline, CDR1 is LNHDA and CDR2 is SQIVND (reference sequence). The CDR3 loop spans 14 amino acids. V lost 7 bases, J lost 4 bases, and 13 bases lay in between. CDR3 residues: CASKKGGINEKLFF. CDR3 bases: TGTGCCAGTAAAAAGGGCGGAATTAATGAAAAACTGTTTTTT.

V is TRBV6-1 and J is TRBJ2-1, with a weak D call TRBD1 (7 bases). Germline CDR1 and CDR2: MNHNS and SASEGT. The CDR3 runs to 14 residues. Trimming shortened V by 6 bases and J by 3 bases, and 12 bases separated the two germline ends. DNA of the CDR3: TGTGCCAGCAGCCTGCGGGACAGCTACAATGAGCAGTTCTTC. This translates into CASSLRDSYNEQFF.

The rearrangement uses TRBV30 and TRBJ1-2; D is ambiguous. The CDR3 covers 12 residues. Germline-derived CDR1 and CDR2 are GTSNPN and SVGIG (reference sequence). The ends were cut back, 0 bases at V and 4 bases at J, with 6 bases in the middle. As DNA, the CDR3 is TGTGCCTGGAGTGTCTCGGGCTATGGCTACACCTTC. This sequence encodes CAWSVSGYGYTF.

The V call is TRBV15, the J call TRBJ1-6; no clear D. The CDR3 has 12 residues. The V gene's germline CDR1 is LNHNV and CDR2 YYDKDF (reference sequence). V was shortened by 0 bases and J by 9 bases, with 3 bases between the two germline ends. The CDR3 loop is CATSRDRSPLHF. The CDR3 DNA reads TGTGCCACCAGCAGAGATCGTTCACCCCTCCACTTT.

The rearrangement joins TRBV4-3 to TRBJ1-5; D gene unclear. The CDR3 totals 15 residues. With 1 base removed from V and 7 bases from J, the gap between germline ends came to 14 bases. The germline V gene encodes CDR1 LGHNA and CDR2 YSLEER. The CDR3 DNA reads TGCGCCAGCAGCCAAGCGGGAGACCTGGGCCAGCCCCAGCATTTT. It is translated as CASSQAGDLGQPQHF.

The chain couples TRBV5-6 to TRBJ1-3; 9 nucleotides agree with TRBD1. Germline lookup yields CDR1 SGHDT and CDR2 YYEEEE. The J segment lost 12 bases and the V segment lost 4 bases, leaving 8 bases of the junction unmatched. This CDR3 is 13 amino acids long. CDR3 DNA: TGTGCCAGCAGCGGGGGACAGGGCTCTGGCATATATTTT. As protein: CASSGGQGSGIYF.

V and J are TRBV9 and TRBJ1-2; D not certain. Per germline, CDR1 SGDLS and CDR2 YYNGEE. Trimming removed 4 bases at V and 2 bases at J, with 9 bases between. The CDR3 covers 13 residues. CDR3 sequence: CASSPTSNYGYTF. In DNA form, the CDR3 reads TGTGCCAGCAGCCCGACCAGCAACTATGGCTACACCTTC.

The chain employs TRBV10-3 and TRBJ2-3, with a tentative D call TRBD1 (6 bases). The germline V and J ends were trimmed by 11 bases and 2 bases, with 17 bases remaining between them. Looked up from germline, CDR1 is ENHRY and CDR2 is SYGVKD. This CDR3 comprises 14 residues. DNA for the CDR3: TGTGCCTCCAAACAGGGCTCCCACACAGATACGCAGTATTTT. As protein: CASKQGSHTDTQYF.

V and J are TRBV5-4 and TRBJ2-3; the match to TRBD2 covers 14 bases. CDR3 length: 18 residues. Unmatched junction bases numbered 11, after V lost 4 bases and J lost 4 bases. Germline V CDR1 and CDR2: SGHNT, YYREEE (reference sequence). This CDR3 is CASSRGGTSGGGADTQYF. The CDR3 DNA is TGTGCCAGCAGCCGAGGGGGGACTAGCGGGGGAGGGGCAGATACGCAGTATTTT.

This chain uses TRBV7-2 with TRBJ2-7; D possibly corresponds to TRBD2 (6 bases). V gave up 3 bases and J gave up 4 bases, with 16 bases separating them. Germline V CDR1 and CDR2: SGHTA, FQGNSA. The CDR3 loop spans 15 amino acids. CDR3 in amino acids: CASSLRAGPHYEQYF. In DNA form, the CDR3 reads TGTGCCAGCAGCTTGAGGGCGGGGCCACATTACGAGCAGTACTTC.

This rearrangement joins TRBV6-1 to TRBJ2-3, with 10 bases identical to TRBD1. The CDR3 runs to 14 residues. J lost 8 bases, V lost 2 bases, and 4 bases had no gene match. Germline V gene data show CDR1 as MNHNS and CDR2 as SASEGT. CDR3 sequence: CASSERDRGSTQYF. The CDR3, as DNA: TGTGCCAGCAGTGAAAGGGACAGGGGAAGTACGCAGTATTTT.